This T cell receptor beta chain is from a study of blood T cell repertoires in COVID-19. Study-wide background: The United States, Italy and Spain provided the acute and convalescent COVID-19 samples. T cells, B-cell-depleted T cells, or PBMCs provided the cDNA or gDNA that served as material.

This CDR3 is 15 amino acids long. Germline CDR1 and CDR2: SGHVS and FQNEAQ. V shed 3 bases and J 4 bases; nucleotides not matched to a gene: 6. As handled by the study authors: How many nucleated cells were present was estimated from reference gene primer amplification. Repertoires were generated with immunoSEQ multiplex PCR, while TCRdb's copy carries only in-frame clones and drops some. The DNA was the basis for D and trimming; V, J and clone size are from that table. The sample carries 200,000 to 250,000 clones, just under 85% recorded once. Specimen: peripheral blood. The sequence was collected from an elderly woman with acute or convalescent COVID-19. The V and J genes are TRBV7-8 and TRBJ1-2, with 9 nucleotides matching TRBD1. The CDR3, as DNA: TGTGCCAGCAGCTTTGGGACAGGGACGGGCTATGGCTACACCTTC. As protein: CASSFGTGTGYGYTF.